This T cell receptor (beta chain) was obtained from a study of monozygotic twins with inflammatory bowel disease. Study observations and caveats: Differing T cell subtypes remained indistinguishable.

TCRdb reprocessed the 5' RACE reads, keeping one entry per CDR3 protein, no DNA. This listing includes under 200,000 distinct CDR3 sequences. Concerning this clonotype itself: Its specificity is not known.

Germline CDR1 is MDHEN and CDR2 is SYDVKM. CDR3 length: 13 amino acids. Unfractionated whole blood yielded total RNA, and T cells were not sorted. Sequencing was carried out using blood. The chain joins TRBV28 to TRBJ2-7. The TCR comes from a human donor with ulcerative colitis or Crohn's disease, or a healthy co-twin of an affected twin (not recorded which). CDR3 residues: CASSLRVSYEQYF.